This TCR beta chain emerged from a study of OX40 agonist ivuxolimab in advanced cancers. Method: immunoSEQ multiplex PCR; TCRdb's copy keeps in-frame clones and lacks some. The repertoire consists of under 100,000 clones, with approximately 85% occurring once and the leading ten covering 2% to 2.5%. Germline assignment: CDR1 MDHEN and CDR2 SYDVKM. CDR3 length: 16 amino acids. The germline V and J ends were trimmed by 6 bases and 4 bases, with 16 bases remaining between them. This TCR was sampled from an adult with an advanced solid tumor such as melanoma, head and neck, liver or kidney cancer. The input for sequencing was CD4+ or CD8+ T cells sorted from blood, taken in a trial of the OX40 agonist ivuxolimab. This chain joins TRBV28 and TRBJ2-6; D may match TRBD1 or TRBD2 (6 bases each). The CDR3 DNA reads as TGTGCCAGCAGCAGCCCGGGGGCGCTCGGGGCCAACGTCCTGACTTTC. It yields the protein CASSSPGALGANVLTF. Complete variable domain (other parts from reference TRBV28 and TRBJ2-6): DVKVTQSSRYLVKRTGEKVFLECVQDMDHENMFWYRQDPGLGLRLIYFSYDVKMKEKGDIPEGYSVSREKKERFSLILESASTNQTSMYLCASSSPGALGANVLTFGAGSRLTVL.